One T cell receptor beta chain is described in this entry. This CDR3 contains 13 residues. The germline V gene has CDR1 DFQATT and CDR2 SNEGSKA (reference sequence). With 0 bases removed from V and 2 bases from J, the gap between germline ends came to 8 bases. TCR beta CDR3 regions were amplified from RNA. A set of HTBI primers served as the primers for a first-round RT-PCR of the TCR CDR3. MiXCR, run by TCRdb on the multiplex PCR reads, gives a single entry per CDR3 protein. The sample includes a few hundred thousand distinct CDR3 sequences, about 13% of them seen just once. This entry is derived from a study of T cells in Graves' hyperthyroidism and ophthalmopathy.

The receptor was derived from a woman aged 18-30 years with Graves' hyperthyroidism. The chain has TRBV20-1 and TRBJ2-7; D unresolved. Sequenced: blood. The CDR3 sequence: CSARDRLAYEQYF. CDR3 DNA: TGCAGTGCTAGAGATAGATTGGCCTACGAGCAGTACTTC.